The clone carrying this T cell receptor beta chain was observed many times. The source of the sample is a study of regulatory T cells in long-lasting Graves disease. Relying on iRepertoire HTBI primers and Arm-PCR of CDR3 regions, the team built TCR beta libraries. TCRdb independently ran MiXCR on the multiplex PCR reads; one entry per CDR3 protein. Of roughly 610,000 distinct CDR3 sequences listed, 15% to 20% are singletons. Trimming removed 11 bases from V and 5 bases from J, with 15 bases in between. The germline V gene encodes CDR1 SNHLY and CDR2 FYNNEI. The CDR3 is 12 residues long. The time point was: newly diagnosed GD, antithyroid drugs for less than 3 months. Generation of the TCR library employed RNA extracted from PBMCs. Patients with Graves' disease were diagnosed by American Thyroid Association guidelines. This sample also belongs to another study, concerning T cells in Graves' hyperthyroidism and ophthalmopathy. That source notes: Absence of ophthalmopathy progression within 18 months defined stable Graves' hyperthyroidism.

The receptor comes from a man between 18 and 35 years old with Graves disease. Material: peripheral blood mononuclear cells (PBMCs), obtained at new diagnosis, from a patient treated with antithyroid drugs. This sequence joins TRBV2 and TRBJ2-5; either TRBD1 or TRBD2 may supply D (5 bases each). The CDR3 here is CAGRFEGETQYF. The CDR3 bases are TGTGCCGGCCGATTTGAGGGGGAGACCCAGTACTTC. Together with reference TRBV2 and TRBJ2-5, the CDR3 gives the full variable domain: EPEVTQTPSHQVTQMGQEVILRCVPISNHLYFYWYRQILGQKVEFLVSFYNNEISEKSEIFDDQFSVERPDGSNFTLKIRSTKLEDSAMYFCAGRFEGETQYFGPGTRLLVL.